This T cell receptor beta chain was retrieved from a study of cytomegalovirus exposure and HLA in healthy donors. Regarding the study as a whole: In a later analysis, TCR beta V- and J-gene trimming was associated with a missense DCLRE1C variant. Across all donors, roughly uniform sequencing depth was an assumption of the presence/absence analyses. In a later analysis, specific HLA alleles were associated with about 18,000 TCR beta sequences at a 0.05 false discovery rate. CMV antigen specificity of three CMV-associated chains was confirmed in vitro.

PCR used 60 Vbeta primers and 13 Jbeta primers. Assay: immunoSEQ multiplex PCR; the TCRdb copy retains only in-frame clones and omits some. Among about 140,000 clones listed, roughly 77% were seen once. J lost 4 bases, V lost 2 bases, and 5 bases had no gene match. CDR1 and CDR2 (germline): SGHTA, FQGNSA. This CDR3 has 16 amino acids. A note on this clone: Its antigen is still unknown.

This TCR was sampled from a man in his forties in good health and CMV-seronegative. This chain joins TRBV7-2 and TRBJ2-3, with 11 positions matching TRBD2. The sample was PBMCs. As DNA, the CDR3 is TGTGCCAGCAGCTTACAAGGTAGCGGGGGGGCAGATACGCAGTATTTT. Translated, it gives CASSLQGSGGADTQYF.